What follows is one T cell receptor (beta chain) and its context. Enrolment of Seattle patients took place during active infection, and they were followed longitudinally. Repertoires were generated with immunoSEQ multiplex PCR, while TCRdb's copy carries only in-frame clones and drops some. This table holds around 150,000 clones, around 87% found once. The germline V gene has CDR1 MGHDK and CDR2 SYGVNS. CDR3 size: 15 residues. Trimming stripped 6 bases from V and 7 bases from J, with 21 bases between. This entry comes from a study of blood T cell repertoires in COVID-19. In the study overall: Acute and convalescent COVID-19 samples came from the United States, Italy and Spain. T cells, B-cell-depleted T cells, or PBMCs supplied cDNA or gDNA.

The clonotype was recovered from an older woman with COVID-19, enrolled during active disease. The V and J genes are TRBV25-1 and TRBJ2-5; D is unclear. Sequencing input: peripheral blood. The DNA for the CDR3 is TGTGCCAGCAGCCCCCAGCTAGTTACCTCCGGGACCCAGTACTTC. It codes for CASSPQLVTSGTQYF.